Shown below are 6 T cell receptor beta chains from a single sample sequenced in a study of OX40 agonist ivuxolimab in advanced cancers. Assay used: immunoSEQ multiplex PCR; TCRdb lists only in-frame clones, some missing. The table includes approximately 26,000 clones, 75% to 80% detected once. Here the sequenced sample was CD4+ or CD8+ T cells sorted from blood, taken in a trial of the OX40 agonist ivuxolimab. The receptors here all came from an adult with an advanced solid tumor such as melanoma, head and neck, liver or kidney cancer.

The chain combines TRBV19 with TRBJ2-5; no reliable D call. Trimming took 5 bases from V and 4 from J, leaving 17 bases between them. The V gene's germline CDR1 is LNHDA and CDR2 SQIVND (reference sequence). The CDR3 sequence is 15 residues long. CDR3 DNA sequence: TGTGCCAGTAGTTCCCCCGGGCAGACTGGAGAGACCCAGTACTTC. Protein sequence: CASSSPGQTGETQYF.

The chain employs TRBV19 and TRBJ1-2, with D possibly being TRBD1 (6 bases). Trimming shortened V by 3 bases and J by 5 bases, and 16 bases separated the two germline ends. CDR1 LNHDA and CDR2 SQIVND come from the germline V gene (reference sequence). The CDR3 has 15 amino acids. CDR3 nucleotides: TGTGCCAGTAGTATGTCACCCGGGACACATTATGGCTACACCTTC. The encoded protein is CASSMSPGTHYGYTF.

DNA for the CDR3: TGCGCCACCTCCTCCCCAGCGGGAGGTTCGGACGAGCAGTACTTC. Translating it yields CATSSPAGGSDEQYF. The genes are TRBV10-1 and TRBJ2-7; 9 bases fit TRBD2. CDR3 length: 15 amino acids. V was clipped by 10 bases and J by 5 bases; unmatched bases: 15. Per germline, CDR1 WNHNN and CDR2 SYGVQD (reference sequence).

The J gene is TRBJ2-7, the V gene TRBV7-9, with no clear D. In germline, CDR1 is SEHNR, CDR2 FQNEAQ (reference sequence). Deletions cut 0 bases from V and 6 bases from J, with 12 bases between. The CDR3 is made up of 14 amino acids. The CDR3 DNA is TGTGCCAGCAGCTTAGCAGTCGGGTTTGTCGAGCAGTACTTC. It encodes CASSLAVGFVEQYF. Supplemented by reference TRBV7-9 and TRBJ2-7, the full variable domain reads DTGVSQNPRHKITKRGQNVTFRCDPISEHNRLYWYRQTLGQGPEFLTYFQNEAQLEKSRLLSDRFSAERPKGSFSTLEIQRTEQGDSAMYLCASSLAVGFVEQYFGPGTRLTVT.

The V gene is TRBV9, the J gene TRBJ2-7; possibly TRBD2 for D (5 bases). CDR3 length: 13 residues. Trimming removed 5 bases at V and 4 bases at J, with 13 bases between. From germline, CDR1 is SGDLS and CDR2 YYNGEE. The CDR3 sequence is CASSSGLKYEQYF. CDR3 DNA sequence: TGTGCCAGCAGTTCTGGACTCAAATACGAGCAGTACTTC.

V gene TRBV28 combines with J gene TRBJ2-3, with 7 bases identical to TRBD2. Germline trimming cut 7 bases from V and 4 bases from J; bases unmatched to any gene: 8. This CDR3 spans 14 amino acids. CDR1 MDHEN and CDR2 SYDVKM come from the germline V gene. CDR3 nucleotide sequence: TGTGCCAGCATAGGAGCGGGATCGCCAGATACGCAGTATTTT. Translation: CASIGAGSPDTQYF. The full variable domain, its missing parts supplied by reference TRBV28 and TRBJ2-3, is DVKVTQSSRYLVKRTGEKVFLECVQDMDHENMFWYRQDPGLGLRLIYFSYDVKMKEKGDIPEGYSVSREKKERFSLILESASTNQTSMYLCASIGAGSPDTQYFGPGTRLTVL.